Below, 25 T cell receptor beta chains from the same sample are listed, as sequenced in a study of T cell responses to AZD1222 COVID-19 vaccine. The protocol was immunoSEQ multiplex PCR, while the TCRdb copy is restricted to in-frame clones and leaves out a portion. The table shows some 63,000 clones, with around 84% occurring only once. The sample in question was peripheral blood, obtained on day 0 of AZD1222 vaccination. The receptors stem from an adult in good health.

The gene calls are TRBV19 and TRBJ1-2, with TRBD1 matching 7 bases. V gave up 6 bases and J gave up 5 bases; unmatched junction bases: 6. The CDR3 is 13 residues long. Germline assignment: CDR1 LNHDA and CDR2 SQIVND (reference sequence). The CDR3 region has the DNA TGTGCCAGTAGGACAGGGATAGTGTATGGCTACACCTTC. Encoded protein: CASRTGIVYGYTF.

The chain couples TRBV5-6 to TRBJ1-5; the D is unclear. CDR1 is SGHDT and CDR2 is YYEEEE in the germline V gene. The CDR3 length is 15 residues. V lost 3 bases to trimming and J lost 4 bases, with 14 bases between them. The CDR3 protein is CASSYGAATNQPQHF. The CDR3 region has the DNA TGTGCCAGCAGCTACGGAGCAGCGACTAATCAGCCCCAGCATTTT.

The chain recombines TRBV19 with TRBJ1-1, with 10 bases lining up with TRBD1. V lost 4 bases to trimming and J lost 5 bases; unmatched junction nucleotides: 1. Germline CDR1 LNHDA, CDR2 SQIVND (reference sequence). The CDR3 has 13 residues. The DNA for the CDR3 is TGTGCCAGTAGTAGACAGGGGGCAACTGAAGCTTTCTTT. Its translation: CASSRQGATEAFF.

CDR3 protein: CASAGTVNEKLFF. The CDR3, as DNA: TGTGCCAGCGCCGGGACAGTGAATGAAAAACTGTTTTTT. The chain links TRBV2 to TRBJ1-4; 7 nucleotides line up with TRBD1. This CDR3 contains 13 residues. Germline V gene lookup returns CDR1 SNHLY and CDR2 FYNNEI. With 8 bases clipped from V and 5 bases from J, the junction kept 5 bases outside the gene matches.

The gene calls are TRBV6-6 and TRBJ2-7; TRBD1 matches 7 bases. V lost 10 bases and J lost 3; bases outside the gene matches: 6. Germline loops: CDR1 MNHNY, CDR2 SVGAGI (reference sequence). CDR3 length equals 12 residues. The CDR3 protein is CATAGGIYEQYF. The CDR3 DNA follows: TGTGCCACGGCAGGGGGTATCTACGAGCAGTACTTC.

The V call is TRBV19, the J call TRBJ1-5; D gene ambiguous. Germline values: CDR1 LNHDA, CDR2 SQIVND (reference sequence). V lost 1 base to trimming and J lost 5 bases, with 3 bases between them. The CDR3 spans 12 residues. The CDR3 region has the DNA TGTGCCAGTAGTATAGGGTATCAGCCCCAGCATTTT. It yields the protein CASSIGYQPQHF. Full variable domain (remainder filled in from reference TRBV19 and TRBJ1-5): DGGITQSPKYLFRKEGQNVTLSCEQNLNHDAMYWYRQDPGQGLRLIYYSQIVNDFQKGDIAEGYSVSREKKESFPLTVTSAQKNPTAFYLCASSIGYQPQHFGDGTRLSIL.

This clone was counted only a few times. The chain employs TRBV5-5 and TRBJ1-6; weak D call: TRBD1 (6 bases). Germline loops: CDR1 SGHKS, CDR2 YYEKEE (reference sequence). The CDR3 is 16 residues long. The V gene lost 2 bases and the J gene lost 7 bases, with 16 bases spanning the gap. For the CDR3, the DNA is TGTGCCAGCAGCTTAGGGCAGGGGACGCGGAATTCACCCCTCCACTTT. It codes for CASSLGQGTRNSPLHF.

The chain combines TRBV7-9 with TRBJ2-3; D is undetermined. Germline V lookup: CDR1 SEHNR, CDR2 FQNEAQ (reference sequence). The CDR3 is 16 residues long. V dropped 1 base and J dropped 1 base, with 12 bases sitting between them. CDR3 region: CASSLERLRGTDTQYF. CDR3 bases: TGTGCCAGCAGCTTAGAGCGACTCCGGGGCACAGATACGCAGTATTTT.

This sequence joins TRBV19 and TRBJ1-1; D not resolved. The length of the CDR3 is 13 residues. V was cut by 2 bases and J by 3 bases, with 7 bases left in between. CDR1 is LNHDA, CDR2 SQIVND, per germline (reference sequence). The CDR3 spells CASSITADTEAFF. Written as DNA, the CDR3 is TGTGCCAGTAGTATAACCGCCGACACTGAAGCTTTCTTT.

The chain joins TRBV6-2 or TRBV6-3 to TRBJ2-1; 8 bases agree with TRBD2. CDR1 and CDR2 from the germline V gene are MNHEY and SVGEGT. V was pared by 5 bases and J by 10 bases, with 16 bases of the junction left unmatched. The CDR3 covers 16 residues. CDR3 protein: CASSTLQREPRGEQFF. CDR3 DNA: TGTGCCAGCAGTACCCTGCAGCGGGAGCCCCGGGGAGAGCAGTTCTTC.

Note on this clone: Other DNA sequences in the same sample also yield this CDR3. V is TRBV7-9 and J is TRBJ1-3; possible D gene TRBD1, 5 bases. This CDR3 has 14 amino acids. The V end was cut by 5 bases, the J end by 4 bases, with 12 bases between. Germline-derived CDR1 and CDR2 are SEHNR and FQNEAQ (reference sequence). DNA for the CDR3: TGTGCCAGCAGCCCCGCCGGGGCAGGAAACACCATATATTTT. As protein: CASSPAGAGNTIYF.

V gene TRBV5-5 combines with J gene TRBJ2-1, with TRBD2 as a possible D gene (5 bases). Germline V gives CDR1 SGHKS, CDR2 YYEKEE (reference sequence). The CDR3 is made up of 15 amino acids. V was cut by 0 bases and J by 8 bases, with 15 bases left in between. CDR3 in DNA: TGTGCCAGCAGCTTGGCTATCGGGAATCTCCATGAGCAGTTCTTC. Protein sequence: CASSLAIGNLHEQFF.

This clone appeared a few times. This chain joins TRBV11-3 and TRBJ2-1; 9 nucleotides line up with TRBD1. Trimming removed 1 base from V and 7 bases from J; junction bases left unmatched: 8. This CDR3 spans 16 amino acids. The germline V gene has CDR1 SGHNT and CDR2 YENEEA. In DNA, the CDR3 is TGTGCCAGCAGCTTAGGGGGGAGGACAGGGGAGAATGAGCAGTTCTTC. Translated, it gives CASSLGGRTGENEQFF.

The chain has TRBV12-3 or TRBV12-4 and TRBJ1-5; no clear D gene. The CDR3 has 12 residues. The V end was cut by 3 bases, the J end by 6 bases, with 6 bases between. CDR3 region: CASSFGGQPQHF. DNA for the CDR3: TGTGCCAGCAGTTTTGGAGGTCAGCCCCAGCATTTT.

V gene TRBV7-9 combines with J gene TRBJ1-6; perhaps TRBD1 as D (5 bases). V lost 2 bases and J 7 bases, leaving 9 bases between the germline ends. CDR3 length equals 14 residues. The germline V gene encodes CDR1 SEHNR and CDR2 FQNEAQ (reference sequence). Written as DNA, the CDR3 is TGTGCCAGCAGCTTAACGACAGTGAATTCACCCCTCCACTTT. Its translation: CASSLTTVNSPLHF.

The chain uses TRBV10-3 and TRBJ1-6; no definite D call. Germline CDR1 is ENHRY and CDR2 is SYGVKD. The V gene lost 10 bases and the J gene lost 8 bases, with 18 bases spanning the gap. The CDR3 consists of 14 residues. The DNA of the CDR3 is TGTGCCAACTCTATCTCCGGAGAGGATTCACCCCTCCACTTT. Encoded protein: CANSISGEDSPLHF.

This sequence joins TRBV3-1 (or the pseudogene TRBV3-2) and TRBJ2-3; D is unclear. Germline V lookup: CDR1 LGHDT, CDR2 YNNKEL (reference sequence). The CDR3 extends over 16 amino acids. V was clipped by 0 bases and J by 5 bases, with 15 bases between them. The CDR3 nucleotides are TGTGCCAGCAGCCAAGATCTGATTCGAGGTGGAGATACGCAGTATTTT. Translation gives CASSQDLIRGGDTQYF.

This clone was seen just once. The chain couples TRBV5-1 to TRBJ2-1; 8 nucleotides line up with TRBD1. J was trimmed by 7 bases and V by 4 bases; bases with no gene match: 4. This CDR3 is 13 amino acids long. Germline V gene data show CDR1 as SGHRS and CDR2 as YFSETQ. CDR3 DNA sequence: TGCGCCAGCAGCCCACAGGGGGATAATGAGCAGTTCTTC. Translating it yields CASSPQGDNEQFF.

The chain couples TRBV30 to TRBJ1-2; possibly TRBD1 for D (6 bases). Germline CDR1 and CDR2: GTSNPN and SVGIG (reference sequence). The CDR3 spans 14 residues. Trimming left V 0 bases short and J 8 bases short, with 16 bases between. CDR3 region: CAWSVPRTVKGYTF. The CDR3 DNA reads TGTGCCTGGAGTGTACCCAGGACAGTAAAAGGCTACACCTTC. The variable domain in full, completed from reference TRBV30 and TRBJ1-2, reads SQTIHQWPATLVQPVGSPLSLECTVEGTSNPNLYWYRQAAGRGLQLLFYSVGIGQISSEVPQNLSASRPQDRQFILSSKKLLLSDSGFYLCAWSVPRTVKGYTFGSGTRLTVV.

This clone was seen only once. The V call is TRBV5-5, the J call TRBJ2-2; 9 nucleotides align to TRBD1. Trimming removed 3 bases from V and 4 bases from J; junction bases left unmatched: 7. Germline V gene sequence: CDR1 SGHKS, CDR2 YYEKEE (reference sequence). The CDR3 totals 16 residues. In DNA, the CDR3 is TGTGCCAGCAGCTCCCGCGACAGGGGGTTCACCGGGGAGCTGTTTTTT. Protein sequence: CASSSRDRGFTGELFF.

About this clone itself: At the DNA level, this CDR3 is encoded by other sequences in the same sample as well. The CDR3 bases are TGTGCCAGTAGTACCACAGGGGGCAATCAGCCCCAGCATTTT. Protein sequence: CASSTTGGNQPQHF. The chain is built from TRBV19 and TRBJ1-5; 7 bases align to TRBD1. J was trimmed by 2 bases and V by 4 bases; bases with no gene match: 2. CDR3 size: 14 residues. Looked up from germline, CDR1 is LNHDA and CDR2 is SQIVND (reference sequence).

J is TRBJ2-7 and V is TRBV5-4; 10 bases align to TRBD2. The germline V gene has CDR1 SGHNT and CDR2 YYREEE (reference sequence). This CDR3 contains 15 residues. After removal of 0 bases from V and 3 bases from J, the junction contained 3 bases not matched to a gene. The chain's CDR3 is CASSLGTSGNYEQYF. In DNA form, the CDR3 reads TGTGCCAGCAGCTTGGGGACTAGCGGAAACTACGAGCAGTACTTC.

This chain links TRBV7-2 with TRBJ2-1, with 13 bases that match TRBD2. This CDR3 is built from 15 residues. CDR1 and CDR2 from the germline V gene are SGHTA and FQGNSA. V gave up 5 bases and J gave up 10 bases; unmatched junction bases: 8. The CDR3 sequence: CASSLGLAGVEEQFF. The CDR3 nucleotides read TGTGCCAGCAGCCTCGGACTAGCGGGAGTAGAAGAGCAGTTCTTC.

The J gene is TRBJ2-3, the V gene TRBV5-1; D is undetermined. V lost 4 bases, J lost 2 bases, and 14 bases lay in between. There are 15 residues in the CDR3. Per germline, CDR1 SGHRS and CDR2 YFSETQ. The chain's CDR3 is CASSQRPSTTDTQYF. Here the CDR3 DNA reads TGCGCCAGCAGCCAAAGACCCAGCACCACAGATACGCAGTATTTT.

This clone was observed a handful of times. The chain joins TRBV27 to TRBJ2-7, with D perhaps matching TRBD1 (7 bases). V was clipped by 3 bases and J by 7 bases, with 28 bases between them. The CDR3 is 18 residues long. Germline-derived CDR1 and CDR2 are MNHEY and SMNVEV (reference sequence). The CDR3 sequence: CASSFEQGSVLASREQYV. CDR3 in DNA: TGTGCCAGCAGTTTCGAACAGGGGTCGGTACTAGCCTCAAGAGAGCAGTACGTC.